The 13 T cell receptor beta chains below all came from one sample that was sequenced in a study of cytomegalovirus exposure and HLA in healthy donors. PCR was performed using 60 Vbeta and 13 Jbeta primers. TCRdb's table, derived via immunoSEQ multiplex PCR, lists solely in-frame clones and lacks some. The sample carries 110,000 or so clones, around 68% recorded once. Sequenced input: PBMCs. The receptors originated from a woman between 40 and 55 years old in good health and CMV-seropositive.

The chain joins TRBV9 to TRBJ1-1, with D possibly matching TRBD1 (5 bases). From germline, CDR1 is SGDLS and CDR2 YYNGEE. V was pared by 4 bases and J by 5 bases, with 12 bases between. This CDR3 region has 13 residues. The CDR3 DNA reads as TGTGCCAGCAGCACGGGGGGGGGAACTGAAGCTTTCTTT. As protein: CASSTGGGTEAFF.

CDR3 coding DNA: TGTGCCAGCAGCCCAGGGGGAGGCAATCAGCCCCAGCATTTT. Protein product: CASSPGGGNQPQHF. V gene TRBV13 combines with J gene TRBJ1-5, with TRBD1 matching over 7 bases. CDR1 is PRHDT, CDR2 FYEKMQ, per germline (reference sequence). CDR3 length: 14 residues. V gave up 5 bases and J gave up 2 bases; unmatched junction bases: 3.

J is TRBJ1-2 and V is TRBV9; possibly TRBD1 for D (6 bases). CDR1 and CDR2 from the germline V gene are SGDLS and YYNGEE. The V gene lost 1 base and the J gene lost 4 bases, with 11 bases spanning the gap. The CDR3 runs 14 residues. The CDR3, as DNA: TGTGCCAGCAGCGTAACAGGGTGGAGCTATGGCTACACCTTC. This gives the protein CASSVTGWSYGYTF.

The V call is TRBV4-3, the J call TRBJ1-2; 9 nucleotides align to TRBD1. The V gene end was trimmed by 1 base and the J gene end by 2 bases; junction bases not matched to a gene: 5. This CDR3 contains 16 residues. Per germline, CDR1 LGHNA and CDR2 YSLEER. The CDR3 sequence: CASSQAGTGSNYGYTF. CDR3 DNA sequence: TGCGCCAGCAGCCAAGCGGGGACAGGGAGCAACTATGGCTACACCTTC.

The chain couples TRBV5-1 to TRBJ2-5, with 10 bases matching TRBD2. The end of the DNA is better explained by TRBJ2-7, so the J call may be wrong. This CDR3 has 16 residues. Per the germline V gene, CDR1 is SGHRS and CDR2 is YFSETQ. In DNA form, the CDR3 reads TGCGCCAGCAGCTTGACTAGCGGGATTCCGACCTACGAGCAGTACTTC. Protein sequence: CASSLTSGIPTYEQYF.

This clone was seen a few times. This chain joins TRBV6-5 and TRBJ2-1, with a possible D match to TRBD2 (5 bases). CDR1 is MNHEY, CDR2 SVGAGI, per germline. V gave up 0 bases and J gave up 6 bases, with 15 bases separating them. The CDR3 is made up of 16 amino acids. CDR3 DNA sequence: TGTGCCAGCAGTTACTCCTCGGGGAGCATTGGCAATGAGCAGTTCTTC. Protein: CASSYSSGSIGNEQFF.

CDR3 loop: CASSQLPPGQGSGEQFF. The CDR3 coding sequence is TGCGCCAGCAGCCAACTCCCTCCGGGACAGGGGAGTGGTGAGCAGTTCTTC. The chain joins TRBV4-3 to TRBJ2-1; 10 nucleotides match TRBD1. This CDR3 region has 17 residues. J was trimmed by 9 bases and V by 2 bases; bases with no gene match: 13. Per germline, CDR1 LGHNA and CDR2 YSLEER.

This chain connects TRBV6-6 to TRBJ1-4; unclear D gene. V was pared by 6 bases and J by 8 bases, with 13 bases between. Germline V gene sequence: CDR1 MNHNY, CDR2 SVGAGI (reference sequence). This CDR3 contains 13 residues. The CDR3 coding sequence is TGTGCCAGCAGCCGAGCTGTCGCGGAAAAACTGTTTTTT. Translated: CASSRAVAEKLFF.

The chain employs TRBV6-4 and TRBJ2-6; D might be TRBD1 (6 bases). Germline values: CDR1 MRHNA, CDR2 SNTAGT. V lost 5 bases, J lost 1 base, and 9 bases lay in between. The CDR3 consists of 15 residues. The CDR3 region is CASSKDRSGANVLTF. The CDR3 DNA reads TGTGCCAGCAGTAAGGACAGATCTGGGGCCAACGTCCTGACTTTC.

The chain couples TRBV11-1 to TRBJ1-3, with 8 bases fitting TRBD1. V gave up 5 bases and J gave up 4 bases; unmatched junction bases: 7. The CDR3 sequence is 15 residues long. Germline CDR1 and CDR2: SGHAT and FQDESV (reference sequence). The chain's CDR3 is CASSLTRGQGNTIYF. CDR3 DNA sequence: TGTGCCAGCAGCCTGACCAGGGGGCAAGGAAACACCATATATTTT.

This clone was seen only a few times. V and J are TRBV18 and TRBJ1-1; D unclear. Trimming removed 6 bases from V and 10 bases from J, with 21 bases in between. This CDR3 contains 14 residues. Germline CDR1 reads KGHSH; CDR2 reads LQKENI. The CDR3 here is CASSPPEEGVRAFF. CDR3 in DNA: TGTGCCAGCTCCCCCCCCGAGGAGGGAGTAAGAGCTTTCTTT.

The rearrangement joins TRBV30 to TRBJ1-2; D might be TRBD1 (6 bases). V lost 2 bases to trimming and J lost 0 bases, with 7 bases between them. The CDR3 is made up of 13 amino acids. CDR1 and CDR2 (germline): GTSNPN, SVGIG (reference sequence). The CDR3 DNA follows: TGTGCCTGGAGTAGGGACACTAACTATGGCTACACCTTC. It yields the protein CAWSRDTNYGYTF.

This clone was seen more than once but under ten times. The CDR3 DNA reads TGTGCCAGTAGTAGGGGGGGGCTCACCGGGGAGCTGTTTTTT. This gives the protein CASSRGGLTGELFF. The chain joins TRBV19 to TRBJ2-2; weak D call: TRBD2 (7 bases). V shed 4 bases and J shed 4 bases, with 10 bases lying between them. The germline V gene has CDR1 LNHDA and CDR2 SQIVND (reference sequence). This CDR3 contains 14 residues.